This T cell receptor beta chain derives from a study of T cells after posttransplantation cyclophosphamide. Assay used: immunoSEQ multiplex PCR; TCRdb lists only in-frame clones, some missing. The table lists 30,000 to 45,000 clones, no singletons, with about 1.2% in the top ten. The germline gives CDR1 SNHLY, CDR2 FYNNEI. The V end lost 8 bases, the J end lost 9 bases, and 8 bases lay between the germline ends. The CDR3 sequence is 10 residues long. This clone was counted ten times or more. The antigen is not known. The study, taken as a whole, reports: Tissue-infiltrating T cells from skin or gut overlapped little with blood T cells. Donor-recipient repertoire similarity was low at 1-2 months, rising over year one. Recipient CMV seropositivity and CMV reactivation strongly tracked TRB clonality.

This related bone marrow graft donor gave peripheral blood on the day of marrow donation. The sequencing sample was made of PBMCs. The origin of this receptor is a girl aged 10 to 17 in good health, CMV-negative, and a related stem cell transplant donor. The V gene is TRBV2, the J gene TRBJ1-5; no clear D gene. The CDR3 loop is CASGPSPQHF. The CDR3 bases are TGTGCCAGCGGGCCTTCGCCCCAGCATTTT.